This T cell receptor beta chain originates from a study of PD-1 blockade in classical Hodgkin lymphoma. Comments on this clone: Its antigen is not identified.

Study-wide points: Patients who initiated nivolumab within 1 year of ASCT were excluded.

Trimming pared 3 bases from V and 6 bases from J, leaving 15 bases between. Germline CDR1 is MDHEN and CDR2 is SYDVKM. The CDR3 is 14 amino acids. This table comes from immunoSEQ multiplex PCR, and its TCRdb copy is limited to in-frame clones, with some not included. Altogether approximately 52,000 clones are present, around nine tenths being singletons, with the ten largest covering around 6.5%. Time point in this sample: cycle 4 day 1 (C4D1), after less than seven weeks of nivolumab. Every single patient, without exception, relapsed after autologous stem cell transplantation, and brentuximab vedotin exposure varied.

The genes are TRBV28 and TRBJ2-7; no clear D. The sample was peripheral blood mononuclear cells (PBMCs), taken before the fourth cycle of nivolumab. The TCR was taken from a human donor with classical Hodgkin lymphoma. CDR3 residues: CASSFPNMRFEQYF. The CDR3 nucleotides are TGTGCCAGCAGTTTTCCCAACATGCGGTTCGAGCAGTACTTC.